The next 32 T cell receptor beta chains were all read from a single sample in a study of blood T cell repertoires in COVID-19. Using immunoSEQ multiplex PCR, the repertoire was profiled, and TCRdb retains in-frame clones only, with some absent. The repertoire holds approximately 290,000 clones, with 90% to 95% as singletons. Material: peripheral blood. The receptors originated from a woman aged 25-40 years with COVID-19, enrolled during active disease.

This chain uses TRBV5-4 with TRBJ2-5, with D maybe TRBD1 (5 bases). V gave up 0 bases and J gave up 0 bases, with 12 bases separating them. Germline CDR1 SGHNT, CDR2 YYREEE (reference sequence). The CDR3 runs 16 residues. CDR3 amino acids: CASSLAPPRDQETQYF. CDR3 DNA: TGTGCCAGCAGCTTGGCCCCCCCCAGGGACCAAGAGACCCAGTACTTC.

The rearrangement uses TRBV15 and TRBJ1-6, with 7 bases matching TRBD1. Germline CDR1 LNHNV, CDR2 YYDKDF (reference sequence). The CDR3 is 16 amino acids. Germline trimming cut 0 bases from V and 4 bases from J; bases unmatched to any gene: 3. The CDR3 sequence is CATSRDRGQYNSPLHF. In DNA form, the CDR3 reads TGTGCCACCAGCAGAGATCGGGGACAGTATAATTCACCCCTCCACTTT. The full variable domain, rest sourced from reference TRBV15 and TRBJ1-6, is DAMVIQNPRYQVTQFGKPVTLSCSQTLNHNVMYWYQQKSSQAPKLLFHYYDKDFNNEADTPDNFQSRRPNTSFCFLDIRSPGLGDTAMYLCATSRDRGQYNSPLHFGNGTRLTVT.

The chain recombines TRBV28 with TRBJ2-1; D is perhaps TRBD2 (5 bases). This CDR3 is built from 14 residues. V was pared by 3 bases and J by 9 bases, with 15 bases between. CDR1 MDHEN and CDR2 SYDVKM come from the germline V gene. The CDR3 loop is CASSFMRASREQFF. The CDR3 DNA sequence: TGTGCCAGCAGTTTCATGCGGGCTTCTCGTGAGCAGTTCTTC. Full variable domain (rest looked up from reference TRBV28 and TRBJ2-1): DVKVTQSSRYLVKRTGEKVFLECVQDMDHENMFWYRQDPGLGLRLIYFSYDVKMKEKGDIPEGYSVSREKKERFSLILESASTNQTSMYLCASSFMRASREQFFGPGTRLTVL.

DNA of the CDR3: TGCGCCAGCAGCCAAGCTCCGAACACTGAAGCTTTCTTT. Its protein is CASSQAPNTEAFF. The chain combines TRBV4-1 with TRBJ1-1; D remains ambiguous. The CDR3 covers 13 residues. The ends were cut back, 1 base at V and 1 base at J, with 4 bases in the middle. Germline assignment: CDR1 MGHRA and CDR2 YSYEKL.

The rearrangement links TRBV28 to TRBJ2-1; tentative D call: TRBD2 (6 bases). The CDR3 sequence is 16 residues long. V was cut by 6 bases and J by 0 bases, with 15 bases left in between. From germline, CDR1 is MDHEN and CDR2 SYDVKM. CDR3 nucleotides: TGTGCCAGCAGGCGACTAGACCGCCGCTCCTACAATGAGCAGTTCTTC. Protein product: CASRRLDRRSYNEQFF.

The chain uses TRBV21-1 and TRBJ1-5. TRBV21-1 is noted as a pseudogene. This CDR3 has 14 residues. The DNA of the CDR3 is TGTGCCAGCCCCCCGGGAGGGGAGGATCAGCCCCAGCATTTT. This sequence encodes CASPPGGEDQPQHF.

The chain recombines TRBV6-2 or TRBV6-3 with TRBJ2-3; 7 bases are shared with TRBD2. In germline, CDR1 is MNHEY, CDR2 SVGEGT. The junction had 11 bases not matched to a gene; V was cut back by 0 bases and J by 2 bases. CDR3 size: 18 residues. The CDR3 reads CASSYSLSLAANTDTQYF. CDR3 DNA sequence: TGTGCCAGCAGTTACTCTCTCTCCCTAGCGGCCAACACAGATACGCAGTATTTT.

The chain is built from TRBV9 and TRBJ1-4; tentative D call: TRBD1 (6 bases). The V gene lost 4 bases and the J gene lost 2 bases, with 15 bases spanning the gap. CDR3 length: 16 residues. The germline V gene encodes CDR1 SGDLS and CDR2 YYNGEE. In DNA form, the CDR3 reads TGTGCCAGCAGCAGAAACAGGGCCGGCACTAATGAAAAACTGTTTTTT. Translation gives CASSRNRAGTNEKLFF. Filled out from reference TRBV9 and TRBJ1-4, the complete variable domain reads DSGVTQTPKHLITATGQRVTLRCSPRSGDLSVYWYQQSLDQGLQFLIQYYNGEERAKGNILERFSAQQFPDLHSELNLSSLELGDSALYFCASSRNRAGTNEKLFFGSGTQLSVL.

The V and J genes are TRBV10-3 and TRBJ2-2; no clear D gene. This CDR3 region has 12 residues. The germline gives CDR1 ENHRY, CDR2 SYGVKD. Trimming pared 5 bases from V and 7 bases from J, leaving 8 bases between. CDR3 amino acids: CAISQSNGELFF. The CDR3 DNA reads TGTGCCATCAGTCAATCAAACGGGGAGCTGTTTTTT.

The V gene is TRBV4-1, the J gene TRBJ1-2; 9 bases line up with TRBD1. The CDR3 covers 15 residues. Trimming cost V 0 bases and J 7 bases; bases outside gene matches: 6. The germline gives CDR1 MGHRA, CDR2 YSYEKL. The CDR3 spells CASSQDRQGGSGYTF. As DNA, the CDR3 is TGCGCCAGCAGCCAAGACCGACAGGGGGGCTCTGGCTACACCTTC.

V is TRBV5-4 and J is TRBJ2-3; 7 bases align to TRBD2. The germline V gene has CDR1 SGHNT and CDR2 YYREEE (reference sequence). V shed 2 bases, J shed 4 bases, and the junction held 7 bases outside the gene matches. CDR3 length: 15 amino acids. Here the CDR3 DNA reads TGTGCCAGCAGCTTAAGGACTAGAATCGCAGATACGCAGTATTTT. This encodes CASSLRTRIADTQYF.

CDR3 coding DNA: TGTGCCAGCTCACCAGGACGGAGGAACTACGAGCAGTACTTC. This codes for CASSPGRRNYEQYF. V is TRBV18 and J is TRBJ2-7, with D maybe TRBD2 (5 bases). The germline CDR1 and CDR2 sequences are KGHSH and LQKENI. V was shortened by 2 bases and J by 3 bases, with 11 bases between the two germline ends. The CDR3 covers 14 residues.

This sequence joins TRBV4-2 and TRBJ2-1, with D perhaps TRBD2 (6 bases). The V and J ends lost 0 bases and 5 bases respectively, with 23 bases between them. This CDR3 comprises 19 residues. CDR1 and CDR2 from the germline V gene are LGHNA and YNFKEQ. This CDR3 reads CASSQDRMEGGTSDNEQFF. The CDR3 DNA sequence: TGTGCCAGCAGCCAAGATCGCATGGAGGGCGGGACCAGCGACAATGAGCAGTTCTTC.

This chain links TRBV29-1 with TRBJ1-1, with D maybe TRBD1 (5 bases). The CDR3 is made up of 13 amino acids. V lost 2 bases and J lost 6, with 13 bases in between. Germline CDR1 is SQVTM and CDR2 is ANQGSEA. The CDR3 spells CSVEYRLLPEAFF. CDR3 bases: TGCAGCGTTGAATACAGGCTCCTCCCTGAAGCTTTCTTT.

This clone was picked up one time. The genes are TRBV3-1 (or the pseudogene TRBV3-2) and TRBJ2-1, with D possibly matching TRBD2 (6 bases). The V and J ends lost 8 bases and 0 bases respectively, with 20 bases between them. Per the germline V gene, CDR1 is LGHDT and CDR2 is YNNKEL (reference sequence). CDR3 length: 17 residues. This CDR3 reads CASSDGSGTSSYNEQFF. In DNA form, the CDR3 reads TGTGCCAGCTCCGATGGTAGCGGCACAAGCTCCTACAATGAGCAGTTCTTC.

The rearrangement links TRBV7-9 to TRBJ1-1; 7 bases fit TRBD1. Germline V gene data show CDR1 as SEHNR and CDR2 as FQNEAQ (reference sequence). The V segment lost 6 bases and the J segment 4 bases; nucleotides outside the gene matches: 14. This CDR3 has 16 residues. CDR3 region: CASRPDRDGRSTEAFF. In nucleotides, the CDR3 is TGTGCCAGCAGACCAGACAGGGATGGCCGTAGCACTGAAGCTTTCTTT.

This clone appeared a few times. The chain links TRBV7-9 to TRBJ2-7, with D perhaps TRBD2 (5 bases). With 5 bases removed from V and 3 bases from J, the gap between germline ends came to 8 bases. The CDR3 has 12 amino acids. CDR1 SEHNR and CDR2 FQNEAQ come from the germline V gene (reference sequence). Here the CDR3 reads CASSPAGYEQYF. CDR3 nucleotides: TGTGCCAGCAGCCCGGCGGGCTACGAGCAGTACTTC.

The chain links TRBV6-2 or TRBV6-3 to TRBJ2-7; 10 positions agree with TRBD1. This CDR3 has 16 residues. With V trimmed by 5 bases and J by 5 bases, 12 bases remained unmatched. Germline CDR1 is MNHEY and CDR2 is SVGEGT. CDR3 bases: TGTGCCAGCAGTACCCCCGGACAGGGGGAGGTTAACGAGCAGTACTTC. Translating gives CASSTPGQGEVNEQYF.

The V call is TRBV4-1, the J call TRBJ1-4; a possible D gene is TRBD1 (6 bases). The CDR3 runs 13 residues. Germline loops: CDR1 MGHRA, CDR2 YSYEKL. V was pared by 2 bases and J by 5 bases, with 6 bases between. The CDR3 reads CASSQQGNEKLFF. In DNA form, the CDR3 reads TGCGCCAGCAGCCAACAGGGGAATGAAAAACTGTTTTTT.

The chain combines TRBV3-1 (or the pseudogene TRBV3-2) with TRBJ1-1; no clear D gene. V was cut by 1 base and J by 7 bases, with 4 bases left in between. CDR3 length equals 11 residues. Germline V gene sequence: CDR1 LGHDT, CDR2 YNNKEL (reference sequence). CDR3 sequence: CASSQVSEAFF. DNA for the CDR3: TGTGCCAGCAGCCAAGTGAGTGAAGCTTTCTTT.

V usage is TRBV5-4 and J usage is TRBJ2-7; 11 bases are shared with TRBD1. Germline CDR1 SGHNT, CDR2 YYREEE (reference sequence). There are 14 residues in the CDR3. The V segment lost 3 bases and the J segment 6 bases; nucleotides outside the gene matches: 5. The DNA of the CDR3 is TGTGCCAGCAGCTCGCCGGGACAGGGGGGCGAGCAGTACTTC. This encodes CASSSPGQGGEQYF.

The chain combines TRBV27 with TRBJ1-1, with D uncertain. This CDR3 spans 15 amino acids. CDR1 is MNHEY, CDR2 SMNVEV, per germline (reference sequence). Trimming removed 4 bases from V and 2 bases from J, with 14 bases in between. The CDR3 region is CASSSGGGFNTEAFF. The CDR3 DNA follows: TGTGCCAGCAGTTCCGGAGGAGGGTTTAACACTGAAGCTTTCTTT.

Details on this clone: This sample also contains other DNA sequences that code for the same CDR3. The gene calls are TRBV18 and TRBJ1-1, with a possible D match to TRBD1 (6 bases). This CDR3 spans 13 amino acids. Per germline, CDR1 KGHSH and CDR2 LQKENI. V was clipped by 3 bases and J by 2 bases, with 7 bases between them. CDR3 loop: CASSPGQNTEAFF. The CDR3, as DNA: TGTGCCAGCTCACCGGGACAAAACACTGAAGCTTTCTTT.

The CDR3 region has the DNA TGCAGCGCCCTGGACAGGCCTAATGAAAAACTGTTTTTT. It specifies CSALDRPNEKLFF. V and J are TRBV29-1 and TRBJ1-4; 7 nucleotides line up with TRBD1. The CDR3 loop spans 13 amino acids. Germline CDR1 reads SQVTM; CDR2 reads ANQGSEA. Trimming took 7 bases from V and 3 from J; bases not matched to a gene: 5.

This clone occurred a few times. This chain joins TRBV6-5 and TRBJ2-7; 10 nucleotides match TRBD1. This CDR3 has 15 amino acids. Germline CDR1 MNHEY, CDR2 SVGAGI. The ends lost 6 bases at V and 3 bases at J; junction bases unmatched: 8. The CDR3 region is CASRSGQGGIYEQYF. The CDR3 nucleotides read TGTGCCAGCAGGTCAGGACAGGGGGGAATCTACGAGCAGTACTTC.

The rearrangement uses TRBV2 and TRBJ2-5, with 7 bases matching TRBD2. This CDR3 has 15 residues. From germline, CDR1 is SNHLY and CDR2 FYNNEI. V trimming: 1 base; J trimming: 4 bases; junction bases outside the gene matches: 6. The CDR3 protein is CASSEGGAGLETQYF. Here the CDR3 DNA reads TGTGCCAGCAGTGAAGGGGGAGCGGGGCTAGAGACCCAGTACTTC.

The chain links TRBV19 to TRBJ1-1, with a possible D match to TRBD1 (5 bases). There are 14 residues in the CDR3. The V gene's germline CDR1 is LNHDA and CDR2 SQIVND (reference sequence). With 3 bases removed from V and 3 bases from J, the gap between germline ends came to 11 bases. CDR3 bases: TGTGCCAGTAGTATCGATAGCAGGGACACTGAAGCTTTCTTT. This sequence encodes CASSIDSRDTEAFF.

This rearrangement joins TRBV5-1 to TRBJ1-2, with D uncertain. Germline V gene sequence: CDR1 SGHRS, CDR2 YFSETQ. The V end lost 7 bases, the J end lost 7 bases, and 11 bases lay between the germline ends. The CDR3 length is 11 residues. The CDR3 spells CASGENSGYTF. In nucleotides, the CDR3 is TGCGCCAGCGGGGAGAACAGTGGCTACACCTTC.

The chain links TRBV30 to TRBJ1-1; tentative D call: TRBD1 (6 bases). The CDR3 consists of 14 residues. Germline V CDR1 and CDR2: GTSNPN, SVGIG (reference sequence). V was cut by 0 bases and J by 8 bases, with 16 bases left in between. The CDR3 loop is CAWSVGNRAAEAFF. The CDR3 nucleotides are TGTGCCTGGAGTGTAGGTAACAGGGCAGCGGAAGCTTTCTTT.

The rearrangement joins TRBV10-1 to TRBJ2-1, with TRBD1 as a possible D gene (5 bases). Germline loops: CDR1 WNHNN, CDR2 SYGVQD (reference sequence). Trimming shortened V by 2 bases and J by 12 bases, and 11 bases separated the two germline ends. The CDR3 spans 12 residues. The chain's CDR3 is CASSEGQRVQFF. Here the CDR3 DNA reads TGCGCCAGCAGTGAGGGACAACGGGTGCAGTTCTTC.

This chain joins TRBV29-1 and TRBJ1-2; D possibly corresponds to TRBD1 (6 bases). The CDR3 totals 13 residues. Trimming cost V 3 bases and J 4 bases, with 12 bases left between them. CDR1 is SQVTM and CDR2 is ANQGSEA in the germline V gene. The CDR3 spells CSVDSQGIYGYTF. In nucleotides, the CDR3 is TGCAGCGTTGATTCCCAGGGGATCTATGGCTACACCTTC.

The gene calls are TRBV3-1 (or the pseudogene TRBV3-2) and TRBJ1-6, with a tentative D call TRBD1 (6 bases). The CDR3 is 15 amino acids. Deletions cut 1 base from V and 10 bases from J, with 14 bases between. Germline V lookup: CDR1 LGHDT, CDR2 YNNKEL (reference sequence). The CDR3 loop is CASSQGDTLGSPLHF. DNA for the CDR3: TGTGCCAGCAGCCAAGGGGACACCTTAGGATCACCCCTCCACTTT.